This T cell receptor (beta chain) comes out of a study of shared clonotypes between healthy human individuals. This CDR3 contains 15 residues. CDR1 and CDR2 (germline): LNHDA, SQIVND (reference sequence). Unmatched junction bases numbered 6, after V lost 6 bases and J lost 2 bases. The protocol was immunoSEQ multiplex PCR, while the TCRdb copy is restricted to in-frame clones and leaves out a portion. Seen here are around 700,000 clones, 72% observed once, and the top ten hold about 1.8%. The chain is built from TRBV19 and TRBJ2-2, with 7 bases identical to TRBD1. The specimen was memory CD4+ T cells sorted from blood. Specified subset: CD45RA-negative fraction. This TCR was sampled from a woman aged 30 to 39 in good health. The chain's CDR3 is CASSEGTANTGELFF. CDR3 DNA: TGTGCCAGTAGCGAAGGGACAGCCAACACCGGGGAGCTGTTTTTT. Variable domain in full (rest from reference TRBV19 and TRBJ2-2): DGGITQSPKYLFRKEGQNVTLSCEQNLNHDAMYWYRQDPGQGLRLIYYSQIVNDFQKGDIAEGYSVSREKKESFPLTVTSAQKNPTAFYLCASSEGTANTGELFFGEGSRLTVL.